The sequence of this T cell receptor (beta chain) was determined in a study of shared clonotypes between healthy human individuals. This clone was counted a single time. The antigen is unknown. This may come from a read error, since a much larger clone is one base off. TCRdb's copy holds only in-frame clones and misses some; the assay was immunoSEQ multiplex PCR. This repertoire shows 950,000 to 1,200,000 clones, 77% found once; its top ten account for 0.85% to 1%. Free of recent acute infections or vaccinations, the donors were healthy HIV-negative adults. Per the germline V gene, CDR1 is LGHNA and CDR2 is YSLEER. With 0 bases removed from V and 0 bases from J, the gap between germline ends came to 4 bases. The CDR3 covers 14 residues. Study results and caveats: What naive subsets generally showed was a larger estimated richness than memory subsets showed. Among donors, clonotype sharing was expected to be affected by sequencing depth.

This clonotype was sampled from a young man in good health. Some clones in this sample may be carry-over from other donors' samples. The rearrangement joins TRBV4-3 to TRBJ2-3; no reliable D call. The specimen was memory CD4+ T cells from PBMCs. Regarding subset: CD45RA-negative fraction. This CDR3 is CASSQDVSTDTQYF. The CDR3 DNA is TGCGCCAGCAGCCAAGATGTCAGCACAGATACGCAGTATTTT.